This T cell receptor beta chain appears in the sequencing data of a study of T cells after yellow fever vaccination. The CDR3 runs to 14 residues. The V and J ends lost 4 bases and 0 bases, in that order; junction bases with no gene match: 4. The germline CDR1 and CDR2 sequences are SGHRS and YFSETQ. Using its own MiXCR run on the 5' RACE reads, TCRdb lists one record per CDR3 protein. The sample comprises roughly 500,000 distinct CDR3 sequences, 15% to 20% of which are singletons, and about 13% rests with the top ten. The chain has TRBV5-1 and TRBJ2-7, with 7 bases matching TRBD1. The sequence came from a man between 25 and 39 years old who received the YFV17D yellow fever vaccine. The sequenced sample was PBMCs, obtained 15 days after the yellow fever booster vaccination. The CDR3, as DNA: TGCGCCAGCAGCAAGACAGGGAACTCCTACGAGCAGTACTTC. It codes for CASSKTGNSYEQYF.